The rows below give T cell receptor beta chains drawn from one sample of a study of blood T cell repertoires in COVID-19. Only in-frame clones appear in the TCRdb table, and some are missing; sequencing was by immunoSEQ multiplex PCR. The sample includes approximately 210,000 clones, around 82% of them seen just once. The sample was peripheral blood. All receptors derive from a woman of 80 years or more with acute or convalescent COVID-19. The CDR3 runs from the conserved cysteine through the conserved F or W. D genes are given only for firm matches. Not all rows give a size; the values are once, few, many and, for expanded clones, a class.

CASSPPTSGPTNEQFF TGCGCCAGCAGCCCGCCAACTAGCGGACCCACCAATGAGCAGTTCTTC TRBJ2-1 TRBV5-1 - TRBD2
CASTTERGGSPQYF TGTGCCAGCACCACGGAGCGGGGGGGCTCGCCGCAGTATTTT TRBJ2-3 TRBV9 - TRBD2
CASSLGTGPIEAFF TGTGCCAGCAGCCTCGGGACAGGGCCGATTGAAGCTTTCTTT TRBJ1-1 TRBV3-1/TRBV3-2 - TRBD1
CAISGPGQRVVAQYF TGTGCCATCAGTGGACCGGGACAGCGGGTGGTGGCCCAGTACTTC TRBJ2-5 TRBV10-3 - -
CASSAARGNTEAFF TGTGCCAGTAGTGCGGCCCGGGGGAACACTGAAGCTTTCTTT TRBJ1-1 TRBV19 - -
CAIGGDGTDTQYF TGTGCCATCGGGGGGGACGGCACAGATACGCAGTATTTT TRBJ2-3 TRBV10-3 - TRBD2
CASSPQWAFTEAFF TGTGCCAGCAGCCCCCAGTGGGCCTTCACTGAAGCTTTCTTT TRBJ1-1 TRBV9 - -
CASSRLGHSGRGNYGYTF TGTGCCAGCAGCCGCCTCGGACATTCCGGGAGGGGTAACTATGGCTACACCTTC TRBJ1-2 TRBV3-1/TRBV3-2 - -
CASSLGQIYGYTF TGTGCCAGCAGTTTAGGTCAGATCTATGGCTACACCTTC TRBJ1-2 TRBV28 once -
CASSAGDRINQPQHF TGTGCCAGCAGCGCAGGGGACCGCATAAATCAGCCCCAGCATTTT TRBJ1-5 TRBV5-8 - -
CASSYPTGMLPNTEAFF TGTGCCAGCAGCTACCCGACAGGGATGTTACCCAACACTGAAGCTTTCTTT TRBJ1-1 TRBV7-2 once TRBD1
CASSQERLPNEKLFF TGTGCCAGCAGCCAAGAACGGTTGCCTAATGAAAAACTGTTTTTT TRBJ1-4 TRBV14 - -
CASKFGDRGNQPQHF TGTGCCAGCAAGTTTGGGGACAGGGGAAATCAGCCCCAGCATTTT TRBJ1-5 TRBV2 - TRBD1
CASSLALPASYEQYF TGTGCCAGCAGCTTAGCGCTACCGGCTAGTTACGAGCAGTACTTC TRBJ2-7 TRBV7-2 - -
CASALAGGLAEQFF TGTGCCAGTGCACTAGCGGGGGGCCTGGCAGAGCAGTTCTTC TRBJ2-1 TRBV19 - TRBD2
CASSFGGDQPQHF TGCGCCAGCAGCTTCGGGGGTGACCAGCCCCAGCATTTT TRBJ1-5 TRBV5-1 - -
CASSPASVTGSYEQYF TGCGCCAGCAGCCCTGCCTCCGTGACAGGGTCCTACGAGCAGTACTTC TRBJ2-7 TRBV4-1 - TRBD1
CASSQQRSNQPQHF TGTGCCAGCTCACAACAGAGATCCAATCAGCCCCAGCATTTT TRBJ1-5 TRBV18 - -
CASSAGTGGLSEQYF TGTGCCAGCAGCGCCGGGACAGGGGGCCTCTCCGAGCAGTACTTC TRBJ2-7 TRBV2 - TRBD1
CASSGGLAESYEQYF TGTGCCAGTAGTGGGGGACTAGCGGAAAGCTACGAGCAGTACTTC TRBJ2-7 TRBV19 - TRBD2
CASSEAGEGEVSGGYTF TGTGCCAGCAGTGAAGCTGGAGAGGGGGAAGTTTCTGGCGGCTACACCTTC TRBJ1-2 TRBV2 - -
CASSAPGKGDNQPQHF TGTGCCAGCAGTGCCCCCGGTAAAGGGGACAATCAGCCCCAGCATTTT TRBJ1-5 TRBV6-1 - -
CASSVSQGDEKLFF TGTGCCAGCAGCGTAAGCCAGGGGGATGAAAAACTGTTTTTT TRBJ1-4 TRBV9 - TRBD1
CASSVGGTSGYNEQFF TGTGCCAGCAGCGTAGGGGGGACTAGCGGGTACAATGAGCAGTTCTTC TRBJ2-1 TRBV9 few TRBD2
CASSIRDRVSEQYF TGTGCCAGCAGTATCCGGGACAGGGTATCCGAGCAGTACTTC TRBJ2-7 TRBV6-1 - TRBD1
CASSFLTGNYGYTF TGCGCCAGCAGCTTCCTGACAGGGAACTATGGCTACACCTTC TRBJ1-2 TRBV5-1 few TRBD1
CASSSTGYGYTF TGTGCCAGTAGTTCTACAGGGTATGGCTACACCTTC TRBJ1-2 TRBV19 few -
CASSWAGDEKLFF TGTGCCAGCAGCTGGGCAGGGGATGAAAAACTGTTTTTT TRBJ1-4 TRBV5-5 - -
CASSKPGQTNTGELFF TGTGCCAGCAGCAAACCGGGACAGACGAACACCGGGGAGCTGTTTTTT TRBJ2-2 TRBV7-2 - TRBD1
CASSDLERRGRGYTF TGTGCCAGCAGCGACCTAGAGCGTAGGGGTCGGGGCTACACCTTC TRBJ1-2 TRBV2 - -
CASSQDRGFPETQYF TGTGCCAGCAGCCAAGATAGAGGTTTCCCAGAGACCCAGTACTTC TRBJ2-5 TRBV3-1/TRBV3-2 - -
CAISESGGGPLSGANVLTF TGTGCCATCAGTGAGTCGGGCGGGGGCCCTCTCTCTGGGGCCAACGTCCTGACTTTC TRBJ2-6 TRBV10-3 - -
CASRTGVNQPQHF TGTGCCAGCAGAACAGGCGTCAATCAGCCCCAGCATTTT TRBJ1-5 TRBV6-5 - -
CASSLAGSAEAFF TGTGCCAGCAGCTTAGCGGGGAGTGCTGAAGCTTTCTTT TRBJ1-1 TRBV7-9 - -
CASSFSGYEQYF TGTGCCAGCAGCTTTTCCGGCTACGAGCAGTACTTC TRBJ2-7 TRBV7-9 - -
CASSDLRRALKMNTEAFF TGTGCCAGCAGTGATTTGAGGAGGGCCCTGAAGATGAACACTGAAGCTTTCTTT TRBJ1-1 TRBV2 - -
CASSPSGAEAEQYF TGTGCCAGCTCACCATCAGGCGCGGAGGCCGAGCAGTACTTC TRBJ2-7 TRBV18 - -
CASSPRLAGAEYQETQYF TGTGCCAGCAGCCCCAGACTAGCGGGGGCGGAGTACCAAGAGACCCAGTACTTC TRBJ2-5 TRBV9 - TRBD2
CASSSPGTGDSPLHF TGTGCCAGCAGTTCCCCCGGGACAGGGGATTCACCCCTCCACTTT TRBJ1-6 TRBV6-6 - TRBD1
CASSYSAGQANQPQHF TGTGCCAGCAGTTACTCGGCAGGGCAGGCAAATCAGCCCCAGCATTTT TRBJ1-5 TRBV6-5 - -
CSATDRATNEKLFF TGCAGTGCTACTGACCGAGCAACTAATGAAAAACTGTTTTTT TRBJ1-4 TRBV20-1 - -
CASSPRLAGPQETQYF TGTGCCAGCAGCCCCCGGTTAGCGGGGCCCCAAGAGACCCAGTACTTC TRBJ2-5 TRBV7-3 once TRBD2
CASSKTGEPQHF TGTGCCAGCAGTAAGACAGGGGAGCCCCAGCATTTT TRBJ1-5 TRBV28 - TRBD1
CASSPIGQTNNEKLFF TGCGCCAGCAGCCCGATCGGACAGACTAATAATGAAAAACTGTTTTTT TRBJ1-4 TRBV5-1 - -
CASSQGGGEETQYF TGTGCCAGTAGTCAAGGGGGCGGTGAGGAGACCCAGTACTTC TRBJ2-5 TRBV19 - TRBD1
CASSSGGGGVKETQYF TGCGCCAGCAGCTCAGGGGGTGGCGGAGTTAAAGAGACCCAGTACTTC TRBJ2-5 TRBV5-1 - TRBD1
CASSFGTDTEAFF TGTGCCAGCAGTTTTGGGACAGACACTGAAGCTTTCTTT TRBJ1-1 TRBV28 once TRBD1
CASSQGSGDHNTEAFF TGTGCCAGCAGCCAAGGTTCAGGGGATCACAACACTGAAGCTTTCTTT TRBJ1-1 TRBV3-1/TRBV3-2 - -
CASSLDGSGRPQHF TGTGCCAGCAGCTTGGATGGCTCGGGTCGGCCCCAGCATTTT TRBJ1-5 TRBV5-8 - -
CASSLQDPSRGYNEQFF TGTGCCAGCAGCTTACAAGATCCATCGCGAGGGTACAATGAGCAGTTCTTC TRBJ2-1 TRBV11-2 - -
CASSLGPTGPNEKLFF TGCGCCAGCAGCTTGGGGCCGACAGGGCCCAATGAAAAACTGTTTTTT TRBJ1-4 TRBV5-1 - TRBD1
CASSLQVPGYNEQFF TGTGCCAGCAGCTTACAGGTACCTGGTTACAATGAGCAGTTCTTC TRBJ2-1 TRBV11-2 once -
CASSFGQGNYGYTF TGCGCCAGCAGCTTCGGACAGGGGAACTATGGCTACACCTTC TRBJ1-2 TRBV5-1 - TRBD1
CASSSGEALHF TGTGCCAGCAGCTCGGGGGAGGCCCTCCACTTT TRBJ1-6 TRBV7-9 - -
CASSSQGSSRDTQYF TGTGCCAGTAGTTCACAGGGATCCTCCAGAGATACGCAGTATTTT TRBJ2-3 TRBV19 - -
CASSPLEYEQYF TGTGCCAGCAGCCCCCTCGAGTACGAGCAGTACTTC TRBJ2-7 TRBV5-5 - -
CASSQSDIYGYTF TGTGCCAGCAGCCAGAGTGACATCTATGGCTACACCTTC TRBJ1-2 TRBV7-9 - -
CASSLGRGNTEAFF TGTGCCAGCAGTTTAGGCAGGGGGAACACTGAAGCTTTCTTT TRBJ1-1 TRBV27 once -
CASSDAQGAAFF TGTGCCAGCAGTGATGCACAGGGGGCAGCTTTCTTT TRBJ1-1 TRBV25-1 - TRBD1
CASSFAGQETQYF TGTGCCAGCAGTTTTGCAGGACAAGAGACCCAGTACTTC TRBJ2-5 TRBV7-2 few -